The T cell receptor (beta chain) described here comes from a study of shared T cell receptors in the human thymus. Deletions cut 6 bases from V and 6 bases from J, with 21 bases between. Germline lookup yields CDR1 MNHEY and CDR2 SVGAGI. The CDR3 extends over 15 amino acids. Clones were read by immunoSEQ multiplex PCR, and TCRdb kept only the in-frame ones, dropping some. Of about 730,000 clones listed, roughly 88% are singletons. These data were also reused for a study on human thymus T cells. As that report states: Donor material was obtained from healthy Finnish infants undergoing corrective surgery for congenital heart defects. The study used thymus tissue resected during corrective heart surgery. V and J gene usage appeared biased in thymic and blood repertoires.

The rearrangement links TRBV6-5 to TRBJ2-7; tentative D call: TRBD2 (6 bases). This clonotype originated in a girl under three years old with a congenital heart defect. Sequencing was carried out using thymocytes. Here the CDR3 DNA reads TGTGCCAGCAGAGTTACTGCGGGGACCCCGCTCGAGCAGTACTTC. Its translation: CASRVTAGTPLEQYF.